This TCR beta chain was captured in a study of shared clonotypes between healthy human individuals. About the research overall: The study used three CD4 naive, three CD4 memory, two CD8 naive and one CD8 memory plate per donor.

Study conclusions and caveats: Despite large depth, sorted-subset datasets appeared incompletely sequenced.

Of note for this clone: Its antigen remains unidentified.

The repertoire was sequenced with immunoSEQ multiplex PCR; TCRdb's copy has only in-frame clones and lacks some. The sample consists of 550,000 to 700,000 clones, 55% to 85% of them appearing once. This receptor was identified in a woman younger than 45 in good health. The specimen sequenced was memory CD4+ T cells sorted from blood. Subset specified: CD45RA-negative fraction.

The CDR3 nucleotides are TGTGCCAGCAGTGCGAACGGGTTTGGCTATGGCTACACCTTC. The encoded protein is CASSANGFGYGYTF. The chain recombines TRBV6-5 with TRBJ1-2; no clear D gene. Germline V gene data show CDR1 as MNHEY and CDR2 as SVGAGI. CDR3 length: 14 amino acids. Trimming took 5 bases from V and 4 from J, leaving 14 bases between them.